What follows describes a single T cell receptor (beta chain). Its antigen is not identified. The CDR3 covers 13 residues. CDR1 is WNHNN and CDR2 is SYGVQD in the germline V gene (reference sequence). Trimming pared 5 bases from V and 0 bases from J, leaving 7 bases between. The data were taken from a study of shared clonotypes between healthy human individuals. Study results and caveats: Large depth notwithstanding, sorted-subset sequencing proved incomplete by rarefaction.

Produced via immunoSEQ multiplex PCR; TCRdb's table is partial and in-frame only. The data contain 2.5 million or so clones, more than 90% of them seen just once; the ten biggest clones take up around 0.15%. The sequenced sample was naive CD4+ T cells sorted from blood. Subset defined: CD45RA+ positively selected. This TCR was sampled from a man aged 18 to 30 in good health. The chain employs TRBV10-1 and TRBJ1-1; D is unresolved. The CDR3 DNA reads as TGCGCCAGCAGTTCCAATATGAACACTGAAGCTTTCTTT. It is translated as CASSSNMNTEAFF.